The 26 T cell receptor beta chains given below trace back to one sample, sequenced in a study of cytomegalovirus exposure and HLA in healthy donors (dated by TCRdb to 2015 to 2018). The library came from the immunoSEQ multiplex PCR assay. TCRdb carries this immuneACCESS record with in-frame sequences only. Its versions omit some clonotypes, under half of them owing to an unresolved V gene in the studies checked, with the rest unexplained. The sample profile shows more than 85,000 clones; about nine tenths of them were found once. Together, the top ten hold more than 2% of the sample. Sequencing was performed on PBMCs. The source of these receptors is a woman aged 18-35 years in good health and CMV-seronegative.

This clone was observed a handful of times. This rearrangement joins TRBV7-2 to TRBJ2-5; 13 bases map to TRBD2. The germline gives CDR1 SGHTA, CDR2 FQGNSA. Trimming took 6 bases from V and 3 from J; bases not matched to a gene: 16. The CDR3 spans 19 residues. This chain's CDR3 is CASSSRGLAGLGSKETQYF. CDR3 bases: TGTGCCAGCAGTTCCAGGGGACTAGCGGGGTTAGGTTCCAAAGAGACCCAGTACTTC.

This chain joins TRBV9 and TRBJ2-1, with 7 bases aligning to TRBD2. CDR3 length: 15 residues. The germline V gene has CDR1 SGDLS and CDR2 YYNGEE. The J segment lost 2 bases and the V segment lost 4 bases, leaving 6 bases of the junction unmatched. In nucleotides, the CDR3 is TGTGCCAGCAGCCTTAATAGCGGGCCCTACAATGAGCAGTTCTTC. Translated, it gives CASSLNSGPYNEQFF.

Here the CDR3 DNA reads TGTGCCAGTAGCCTACAGGGGGGGGCCTCCTACGAGCAGTACTTC. It is translated as CASSLQGGASYEQYF. The chain employs TRBV19 and TRBJ2-7; TRBD1 is a possible D gene (8 bases). V gave up 6 bases and J gave up 0 bases, with 15 bases separating them. Germline V gene lookup returns CDR1 LNHDA and CDR2 SQIVND (reference sequence). The CDR3 runs to 15 residues.

This chain joins TRBV9 and TRBJ2-7, with D unresolved. Germline V gene data show CDR1 as SGDLS and CDR2 as YYNGEE. V gave up 0 bases and J gave up 2 bases, with 9 bases separating them. The CDR3 extends over 14 amino acids. The CDR3 is CASSVGGFAYEQYF. The CDR3 DNA follows: TGTGCCAGCAGCGTAGGAGGATTTGCCTACGAGCAGTACTTC.

V is TRBV7-2 and J is TRBJ1-2; D may be TRBD1 (6 bases). CDR1 and CDR2 from the germline V gene are SGHTA and FQGNSA. The CDR3 totals 15 residues. V shed 4 bases and J shed 8 bases, with 20 bases lying between them. This chain's CDR3 is CASSSASLGAYGYTF. In DNA, the CDR3 is TGTGCCAGCAGCTCCGCGAGTTTGGGGGCGTACGGCTACACCTTC.

This sequence joins TRBV28 and TRBJ1-5; a weak D match, TRBD1 (5 bases). The V gene lost 5 bases and the J gene lost 7 bases, with 15 bases spanning the gap. The germline gives CDR1 MDHEN, CDR2 SYDVKM. This CDR3 region has 14 residues. The CDR3 nucleotides read TGTGCCAGCAGTCCCCCCGACAGATACCAGCCCCAGCATTTT. It specifies CASSPPDRYQPQHF.

This chain connects TRBV6-6 to TRBJ2-2, with D possibly being TRBD2 (6 bases). The CDR3 covers 14 residues. Trimming left V 4 bases short and J 6 bases short, with 12 bases between. Per the germline V gene, CDR1 is MNHNY and CDR2 is SVGAGI (reference sequence). The CDR3 DNA reads TGTGCCAGCAGTTCCGCCTCTAGCGCCGGGGAGCTGTTTTTT. Protein: CASSSASSAGELFF.

This chain connects TRBV7-6 to TRBJ2-5; TRBD2 might be the D (6 bases). The CDR3 spans 15 residues. With 5 bases removed from V and 5 bases from J, the gap between germline ends came to 18 bases. Germline-derived CDR1 and CDR2 are SGHVS and FNYEAQ. CDR3 sequence reads: CASSQGQAAGETQYF. CDR3 sequence (DNA): TGTGCCAGCAGCCAAGGGCAGGCGGCGGGGGAGACCCAGTACTTC. Full variable domain (outside the CDR3, taken from reference TRBV7-6 and TRBJ2-5): GAGVSQSPRYKVTKRGQDVALRCDPISGHVSLYWYRQALGQGPEFLTYFNYEAQQDKSGLPNDRFSAERPEGSISTLTIQRTEQRDSAMYRCASSQGQAAGETQYFGPGTRLLVL.

The gene calls are TRBV27 and TRBJ1-1, with 7 nucleotides matching TRBD1. The germline gives CDR1 MNHEY, CDR2 SMNVEV (reference sequence). V lost 5 bases and J lost 3; bases outside the gene matches: 9. CDR3 length equals 15 residues. The DNA of the CDR3 is TGTGCCAGCAGTAGCCCTCATGACAGGGACACTGAAGCTTTCTTT. This encodes CASSSPHDRDTEAFF.

V gene TRBV28 combines with J gene TRBJ1-4; D gene uncertain. This CDR3 spans 10 amino acids. Germline V lookup: CDR1 MDHEN, CDR2 SYDVKM. The V and J ends lost 6 bases and 8 bases respectively, with 4 bases between them. The CDR3 loop reads CASRREKLFF. In DNA form, the CDR3 reads TGTGCCAGCAGGAGGGAAAAACTGTTTTTT. The full variable domain, in which reference TRBV28 and TRBJ1-4 provide the parts outside the CDR3, is DVKVTQSSRYLVKRTGEKVFLECVQDMDHENMFWYRQDPGLGLRLIYFSYDVKMKEKGDIPEGYSVSREKKERFSLILESASTNQTSMYLCASRREKLFFGSGTQLSVL.

This chain joins TRBV18 and TRBJ2-3; no firm D call. The CDR3 extends over 13 amino acids. Germline values: CDR1 KGHSH, CDR2 LQKENI. Between the trimmed V and J ends, which lost 0 bases and 5 bases, there was a span of 6 bases. The CDR3 here is CASSPPLRDTQYF. DNA for the CDR3: TGTGCCAGCTCACCACCCCTGAGAGATACGCAGTATTTT.

This clone turned up a few times. The chain employs TRBV9 and TRBJ1-2; the match to TRBD1 covers 10 bases. With V trimmed by 2 bases and J by 4 bases, 2 bases remained unmatched. The germline CDR1 and CDR2 sequences are SGDLS and YYNGEE. This CDR3 region has 14 residues. Written as DNA, the CDR3 is TGTGCCAGCAGCGTGGGGGACAGGGGCTATGGCTACACCTTC. This sequence encodes CASSVGDRGYGYTF.

The CDR3 DNA reads TGTGCCAGCAGCGCCGAGGGGGTCACAGATACGCAGTATTTT. It yields the protein CASSAEGVTDTQYF. The V gene is TRBV9, the J gene TRBJ2-3; maybe TRBD1 (6 bases). V lost 3 bases and J lost 2, with 10 bases in between. The CDR3 sequence is 14 residues long. CDR1 SGDLS and CDR2 YYNGEE come from the germline V gene.

The chain is built from TRBV6-5 and TRBJ1-4; 7 bases fit TRBD1. With 6 bases clipped from V and 5 bases from J, the junction kept 9 bases outside the gene matches. Germline V gives CDR1 MNHEY, CDR2 SVGAGI. CDR3 length: 15 residues. CDR3 in DNA: TGTGCCAGCAGGCCGAGGACAGGAATGAATGAAAAACTGTTTTTT. It encodes CASRPRTGMNEKLFF.

The rearrangement links TRBV29-1 to TRBJ2-7; tentatively, D is TRBD2 (6 bases). In germline, CDR1 is SQVTM, CDR2 ANQGSEA. V was shortened by 7 bases and J by 5 bases, with 18 bases between the two germline ends. The CDR3 runs to 13 residues. CDR3 amino acids: CSAWSRGSNEQYF. The CDR3 coding sequence is TGCAGCGCCTGGTCCCGGGGGAGCAACGAGCAGTACTTC.

This chain links TRBV2 with TRBJ1-1; possibly TRBD1 for D (6 bases). Per the germline V gene, CDR1 is SNHLY and CDR2 is FYNNEI. Trimming stripped 6 bases from V and 1 base from J, with 12 bases between. This CDR3 has 14 amino acids. The CDR3 sequence: CASRLTGQNTEAFF. The CDR3 bases are TGTGCCAGCAGGTTGACAGGACAGAACACTGAAGCTTTCTTT.

The chain joins TRBV30 to TRBJ1-1; D gene uncertain. There are 12 residues in the CDR3. Germline lookup yields CDR1 GTSNPN and CDR2 SVGIG (reference sequence). Trimming left V 4 bases short and J 6 bases short, with 12 bases between. Here the CDR3 reads CAWIPPSPEAFF. The CDR3 nucleotides are TGTGCCTGGATTCCCCCGAGCCCTGAAGCTTTCTTT.

CDR3 in DNA: TGTGCCAGCACCTCGGAGGCCCGGGGGGCCGGGGAGCTGTTTTTT. Translated, it gives CASTSEARGAGELFF. The V and J genes are TRBV2 and TRBJ2-2, with 7 bases aligning to TRBD2. The CDR3 has 15 residues. Germline CDR1 reads SNHLY; CDR2 reads FYNNEI. Trimming took 7 bases from V and 6 from J; bases not matched to a gene: 11. Based on the CDR3 plus reference TRBV2 and TRBJ2-2, the full variable domain is EPEVTQTPSHQVTQMGQEVILRCVPISNHLYFYWYRQILGQKVEFLVSFYNNEISEKSEIFDDQFSVERPDGSNFTLKIRSTKLEDSAMYFCASTSEARGAGELFFGEGSRLTVL.

The gene calls are TRBV28 and TRBJ1-1; 8 bases agree with TRBD1. Germline values: CDR1 MDHEN, CDR2 SYDVKM. CDR3 length equals 15 residues. Germline trimming cut 5 bases from V and 0 bases from J; bases unmatched to any gene: 5. The CDR3 nucleotides are TGTGCCAGCAGTCCGCGGACAGGGATGAACACTGAAGCTTTCTTT. Its translation: CASSPRTGMNTEAFF.

The chain has TRBV5-1 and TRBJ2-1, with TRBD2 identical over 14 bases. The CDR3 sequence is 19 residues long. Unmatched junction bases numbered 12, after V lost 4 bases and J lost 3 bases. Per the germline V gene, CDR1 is SGHRS and CDR2 is YFSETQ. The CDR3 DNA reads TGCGCCAGCAGCACCGGGACTAGCGGGGGCCTGAACTTCTACAATGAGCAGTTCTTC. The encoded protein is CASSTGTSGGLNFYNEQFF. Using reference TRBV5-1 and TRBJ2-1 for the parts outside the CDR3, the full variable domain is KAGVTQTPRYLIKTRGQQVTLSCSPISGHRSVSWYQQTPGQGLQFLFEYFSETQRNKGNFPGRFSGRQFSNSRSEMNVSTLELGDSALYLCASSTGTSGGLNFYNEQFFGPGTRLTVL.

This clone was recorded many times. This sequence joins TRBV28 and TRBJ2-7, with D unresolved. Trimming removed 3 bases at V and 3 bases at J, with 6 bases between. Germline V gives CDR1 MDHEN, CDR2 SYDVKM. There are 12 residues in the CDR3. The CDR3 loop is CASSFQNYEQYF. DNA of the CDR3: TGTGCCAGCAGTTTTCAGAACTACGAGCAGTACTTC.

The chain combines TRBV5-4 with TRBJ1-5, with D unresolved. Trimming removed 0 bases at V and 8 bases at J, with 6 bases between. CDR3 length: 12 amino acids. Germline V lookup: CDR1 SGHNT, CDR2 YYREEE (reference sequence). The CDR3 DNA is TGTGCCAGCAGCTTGGGAGCTGAGCCCCAGCATTTT. Translation gives CASSLGAEPQHF. Full variable domain (remainder filled in from reference TRBV5-4 and TRBJ1-5): ETGVTQSPTHLIKTRGQQVTLRCSSQSGHNTVSWYQQALGQGPQFIFQYYREEENGRGNFPPRFSGLQFPNYSSELNVNALELDDSALYLCASSLGAEPQHFGDGTRLSIL.

The gene calls are TRBV18 and TRBJ2-7, with TRBD1 matching 8 bases. CDR1 and CDR2 (germline): KGHSH, LQKENI. CDR3 length equals 14 residues. The J segment lost 2 bases and the V segment lost 2 bases, leaving 2 bases of the junction unmatched. The DNA of the CDR3 is TGTGCCAGCTCACCAAGACAGGGGACCTACGAGCAGTACTTC. This sequence encodes CASSPRQGTYEQYF.

The CDR3 nucleotides are TGTGCCAGCAGCCTATCGCCCAGGGTGGAGAACACTGAAGCTTTCTTT. As protein: CASSLSPRVENTEAFF. This chain links TRBV7-6 with TRBJ1-1; D is possibly TRBD1 (5 bases). Germline V lookup: CDR1 SGHVS, CDR2 FNYEAQ. This CDR3 spans 16 amino acids. V was trimmed by 5 bases and J by 1 base, leaving 17 bases between them.

The J gene is TRBJ2-1, the V gene TRBV2, with 9 bases lining up with TRBD2. The germline CDR1 and CDR2 sequences are SNHLY and FYNNEI. The ends lost 7 bases at V and 8 bases at J; junction bases unmatched: 9. The CDR3 length is 14 residues. The CDR3, as DNA: TGTGCCAGCATGGAGCGGGGGGCTCGGGATGAGCAGTTCTTC. Residues: CASMERGARDEQFF.

The chain joins TRBV9 to TRBJ1-1; maybe TRBD1 (6 bases). The V and J ends lost 4 bases and 3 bases respectively, with 10 bases between them. The CDR3 totals 13 residues. Germline V lookup: CDR1 SGDLS, CDR2 YYNGEE. CDR3 bases: TGTGCCAGCAGCCTATGGACAGACACTGAAGCTTTCTTT. As protein: CASSLWTDTEAFF.